Following are 31 T cell receptor beta chains from one sample sequenced in a study of T cells in Graves' hyperthyroidism and ophthalmopathy. Researchers amplified the TCR beta CDR3 regions from RNA transcripts. First-round RT-PCR of the TCR CDR3 relied on the HTBI primer set. TCRdb itself ran the multiplex PCR reads through MiXCR, one entry per CDR3 protein. The repertoire holds 450,000 to 600,000 distinct CDR3 sequences, about 20% seen once, with 47% in the top ten. Sample: blood. These receptors were collected from a man between 35 and 55 years old with Graves' ophthalmopathy.

This clonotype was counted many times. The chain is built from TRBV2 and TRBJ2-1, with 14 nucleotides matching TRBD2. This CDR3 spans 18 amino acids. The V gene's germline CDR1 is SNHLY and CDR2 FYNNEI. Losses at the gene ends were 6 bases for V and 0 bases for J; bases not matched to a gene: 7. CDR3 sequence: CASRGTSGGRSSYNEQFF. DNA for the CDR3: TGTGCCAGCAGGGGGACTAGCGGGGGCCGAAGCTCCTACAATGAGCAGTTCTTC. The full variable domain, with the rest looked up from reference TRBV2 and TRBJ2-1, is EPEVTQTPSHQVTQMGQEVILRCVPISNHLYFYWYRQILGQKVEFLVSFYNNEISEKSEIFDDQFSVERPDGSNFTLKIRSTKLEDSAMYFCASRGTSGGRSSYNEQFFGPGTRLTVL.

This clonotype came up many times. V is TRBV28 and J is TRBJ2-5; TRBD1 is a possible D gene (5 bases). Per the germline V gene, CDR1 is MDHEN and CDR2 is SYDVKM. The CDR3 length is 16 residues. V lost 4 bases to trimming and J lost 6 bases, with 21 bases between them. CDR3 loop: CASSSTPPRTQQTQYF. CDR3 nucleotide sequence: TGTGCCAGCAGTTCTACTCCGCCTCGGACACAACAGACCCAGTACTTC.

This clonotype has only a few counts. The chain carries TRBV19 and TRBJ2-2; D perhaps matches TRBD2 (5 bases). The germline gives CDR1 LNHDA, CDR2 SQIVND (reference sequence). The germline V and J ends were trimmed by 5 bases and 3 bases, with 10 bases remaining between them. There are 14 residues in the CDR3. In nucleotides, the CDR3 is TGTGCCAGTAGTCGGGATCTTTACACCGGGGAGCTGTTTTTT. This translates into CASSRDLYTGELFF.

The chain combines TRBV5-4 with TRBJ2-3; 8 nucleotides align to TRBD2. Germline values: CDR1 SGHNT, CDR2 YYREEE (reference sequence). The CDR3 is 15 amino acids. The trim removed 6 bases at V and 3 bases at J, leaving 9 bases unmatched. CDR3 DNA: TGTGCCAGCACCCCGGCGGGGGGCCCTACAGATACGCAGTATTTT. Translated: CASTPAGGPTDTQYF.

CDR3 protein: CASSGRSGTGAVGTGELFF. CDR3 DNA sequence: TGTGCCAGCAGCGGAAGATCCGGGACAGGGGCGGTGGGCACCGGGGAGCTGTTTTTT. The gene calls are TRBV11-3 and TRBJ2-2; 10 bases agree with TRBD1. The V gene end was trimmed by 5 bases and the J gene end by 4 bases; junction bases not matched to a gene: 16. Germline V gene data show CDR1 as SGHNT and CDR2 as YENEEA. There are 19 residues in the CDR3. The whole variable domain, remainder taken from reference TRBV11-3 and TRBJ2-2, is EAGVVQSPRYKIIEKKQPVAFWCNPISGHNTLYWYLQNLGQGPELLIRYENEEAVDDSQLPKDRFSAERLKGVDSTLKIQPAELGDSAVYLCASSGRSGTGAVGTGELFFGEGSRLTVL.

This clonotype was counted at least ten times. The chain joins TRBV11-2 to TRBJ2-5; D unclear. The CDR3 is 12 amino acids. Germline values: CDR1 SGHAT, CDR2 FQNNGV. V was pared by 1 base and J by 6 bases, with 6 bases between. CDR3 amino acids: CASSLVRQTQYF. The CDR3 coding sequence is TGTGCCAGCAGCTTAGTTCGGCAGACCCAGTACTTC.

The count of this clonotype is one. J is TRBJ2-7 and V is TRBV15; tentatively, D is TRBD2 (6 bases). Trimming left V 5 bases short and J 0 bases short, with 11 bases between. Germline V gene data show CDR1 as LNHNV and CDR2 as YYDKDF (reference sequence). This CDR3 region has 14 residues. CDR3 sequence: CATSRGTDSYEQYF. The CDR3 nucleotides read TGTGCCACCAGCCGAGGGACTGACTCCTACGAGCAGTACTTC.

This clonotype showed up just a few times. The chain uses TRBV10-2 and TRBJ2-3, with TRBD1 as a possible D gene (5 bases). The CDR3 loop spans 16 amino acids. The germline V gene encodes CDR1 WSHSY and CDR2 SAAADI. V dropped 2 bases and J dropped 1 base, with 13 bases sitting between them. CDR3 loop: CASSEDEGVGTDTQYF. For the CDR3, the DNA is TGCGCCAGCAGTGAGGATGAAGGGGTGGGCACAGATACGCAGTATTTT.

The rearrangement joins TRBV9 to TRBJ2-1; TRBD1 agrees at 9 bases. The V gene's germline CDR1 is SGDLS and CDR2 YYNGEE. The CDR3 has 15 amino acids. After removal of 0 bases from V and 5 bases from J, the junction contained 3 bases not matched to a gene. CDR3 sequence reads: CASSVDGQGNNEQFF. CDR3 sequence (DNA): TGTGCCAGCAGCGTAGACGGACAGGGGAACAATGAGCAGTTCTTC. The full variable domain, its missing parts supplied by reference TRBV9 and TRBJ2-1, is DSGVTQTPKHLITATGQRVTLRCSPRSGDLSVYWYQQSLDQGLQFLIQYYNGEERAKGNILERFSAQQFPDLHSELNLSSLELGDSALYFCASSVDGQGNNEQFFGPGTRLTVL.

This clonotype was counted many times. V gene TRBV30 combines with J gene TRBJ1-1; possible D gene TRBD1, 6 bases. Germline assignment: CDR1 GTSNPN and CDR2 SVGIG (reference sequence). V lost 0 bases and J 1 base, leaving 15 bases between the germline ends. This CDR3 comprises 16 residues. The CDR3 is CAWSVRPGTTNTEAFF. As DNA, the CDR3 is TGTGCCTGGAGTGTACGCCCGGGGACAACGAACACTGAAGCTTTCTTT.

The table lists this clonotype with a few counts. The chain couples TRBV7-3 to TRBJ1-1; 9 nucleotides match TRBD1. The CDR3 is made up of 14 amino acids. Per the germline V gene, CDR1 is SGHTA and CDR2 is FQGTGA. V was clipped by 5 bases and J by 10 bases; unmatched bases: 11. The CDR3 sequence: CASSTEGTGSTAFF. The CDR3 DNA follows: TGTGCCAGCAGCACCGAAGGGACAGGGAGCACAGCTTTCTTT.

At least ten counts were recorded for this clonotype. The rearrangement links TRBV6-5 to TRBJ2-3, with 11 bases matching TRBD2. From germline, CDR1 is MNHEY and CDR2 SVGAGI. The CDR3 length is 15 residues. With 0 bases clipped from V and 4 bases from J, the junction kept 0 bases outside the gene matches. The CDR3 here is CASSYSGLAADTQYF. The CDR3 DNA reads as TGTGCCAGCAGTTACTCGGGACTAGCGGCAGATACGCAGTATTTT.

The sample holds many counts of this clonotype. This chain connects TRBV2 to TRBJ2-7; D is tentatively TRBD1 or TRBD2 (5 bases each). The CDR3 loop spans 13 amino acids. Trimming pared 5 bases from V and 1 base from J, leaving 9 bases between. Per germline, CDR1 SNHLY and CDR2 FYNNEI. The CDR3 reads CASSRGVSYEQYF. For the CDR3, the DNA is TGTGCCAGCAGTCGAGGGGTATCCTACGAGCAGTACTTC. Variable domain in full (rest from reference TRBV2 and TRBJ2-7): EPEVTQTPSHQVTQMGQEVILRCVPISNHLYFYWYRQILGQKVEFLVSFYNNEISEKSEIFDDQFSVERPDGSNFTLKIRSTKLEDSAMYFCASSRGVSYEQYFGPGTRLTVT.

The chain is built from TRBV7-9 and TRBJ2-3; D is unresolved. CDR1 and CDR2 (germline): SEHNR, FQNEAQ (reference sequence). This CDR3 is 13 amino acids long. V lost 4 bases and J 3 bases, leaving 8 bases between the germline ends. Here the CDR3 reads CASSYRLTDTQYF. Here the CDR3 DNA reads TGTGCCAGCAGCTACAGACTGACAGATACGCAGTATTTT.

The chain is built from TRBV28 and TRBJ1-5; 7 nucleotides match TRBD1. The CDR3 runs 18 residues. Per the germline V gene, CDR1 is MDHEN and CDR2 is SYDVKM. Trimming removed 4 bases from V and 5 bases from J; junction bases left unmatched: 17. The CDR3 DNA reads as TGTGCCAGCAGTTGGGGGGTAAGGGGGCGGTTTGCGGATCAGCCCCAGCATTTT. As protein: CASSWGVRGRFADQPQHF.

The rearrangement uses TRBV6-5 and TRBJ1-6, with TRBD1 matching 12 bases. The CDR3 is 19 residues long. V gave up 3 bases and J gave up 6 bases; unmatched junction bases: 12. CDR1 and CDR2 from the germline V gene are MNHEY and SVGAGI. CDR3 sequence (DNA): TGTGCCAGCAGTTATTCCGGGACAGGGGGCGGCGATATTAATTCACCCCTCCACTTT. Translating gives CASSYSGTGGGDINSPLHF.

The rearrangement uses TRBV6-1 and TRBJ2-3; 9 bases agree with TRBD2. Per the germline V gene, CDR1 is MNHNS and CDR2 is SASEGT. V lost 8 bases to trimming and J lost 4 bases; unmatched junction nucleotides: 10. The CDR3 runs to 15 residues. CDR3 nucleotide sequence: TGTGCCAGCCGAGCTAGCGGGGTGGGGGCAGATACGCAGTATTTT. The encoded protein is CASRASGVGADTQYF.

This chain joins TRBV10-3 and TRBJ2-2, with 10 bases that match TRBD2. The CDR3 contains 16 residues. V was clipped by 6 bases and J by 0 bases; unmatched bases: 4. From germline, CDR1 is ENHRY and CDR2 SYGVKD. CDR3 nucleotide sequence: TGTGCCATCAGCCTGACTAGCGGGCCGAACACCGGGGAGCTGTTTTTT. As protein: CAISLTSGPNTGELFF.

This clonotype was detected only a few times. The rearrangement links TRBV2 to TRBJ2-5; D gene ambiguous. Germline loops: CDR1 SNHLY, CDR2 FYNNEI. CDR3 length equals 11 residues. V lost 6 bases and J lost 7, with 9 bases in between. In DNA, the CDR3 is TGTGCCAGCAGGGGTATGGGGACCCAGTACTTC. This gives the protein CASRGMGTQYF.

This clonotype has at least ten counts. This rearrangement joins TRBV5-8 to TRBJ2-5; tentative D call: TRBD2 (5 bases). The CDR3 totals 15 residues. CDR1 SGHTS and CDR2 YDEGEE come from the germline V gene. V dropped 7 bases and J dropped 5 bases, with 21 bases sitting between them. The DNA of the CDR3 is TGTGCCAGCCTATTAGCGACCAATGAGTGGGAGACCCAGTACTTC. It specifies CASLLATNEWETQYF.

The sample holds many counts of this clonotype. The chain joins TRBV11-3 to TRBJ2-7, with 13 bases that match TRBD2. CDR3 size: 17 residues. V lost 5 bases and J lost 3; bases outside the gene matches: 10. CDR1 is SGHNT, CDR2 YENEEA, per germline. CDR3 nucleotides: TGTGCCAGCAGCCCCAGGACTAGCGGGGGAACAAACTACGAGCAGTACTTC. This translates into CASSPRTSGGTNYEQYF.

This clonotype came up a few times. Here the CDR3 reads CASSFRTGTRETQYF. CDR3 nucleotide sequence: TGTGCCAGCAGTTTTAGGACAGGGACAAGAGAGACCCAGTACTTC. This chain uses TRBV28 with TRBJ2-5; 8 bases line up with TRBD1. CDR1 is MDHEN, CDR2 SYDVKM, per germline. CDR3 length: 15 residues. The V and J ends lost 3 bases and 4 bases, in that order; junction bases with no gene match: 7.

This rearrangement joins TRBV12-3 or TRBV12-4 to TRBJ1-1, with D maybe TRBD1 (6 bases). V was trimmed by 4 bases and J by 1 base, leaving 10 bases between them. CDR3 length: 14 amino acids. The CDR3 region has the DNA TGTGCCAGCAGTTATACAGGGTGGAACACTGAAGCTTTCTTT. This encodes CASSYTGWNTEAFF.

This clonotype was counted ten times or more. The CDR3 sequence is CASTGQGELHGYTF. For the CDR3, the DNA is TGTGCCAGCACCGGACAGGGGGAACTCCATGGCTACACCTTC. The chain links TRBV2 to TRBJ1-2; 10 bases line up with TRBD1. Germline V gene lookup returns CDR1 SNHLY and CDR2 FYNNEI. This CDR3 spans 14 amino acids. J lost 6 bases, V lost 7 bases, and 8 bases had no gene match.

This clonotype was recorded at least ten times. The V call is TRBV3-1, the J call TRBJ1-4; D is ambiguous. Deletions cut 6 bases from V and 8 bases from J, with 13 bases between. This CDR3 comprises 13 residues. Germline values: CDR1 LGHDT, CDR2 YNNKEL (reference sequence). The CDR3 spells CASSLSIREKLFF. CDR3 in DNA: TGTGCCAGCAGTCTGAGTATACGGGAAAAACTGTTTTTT.

V gene TRBV20-1 combines with J gene TRBJ2-2; no clear D gene. Germline V gives CDR1 DFQATT, CDR2 SNEGSKA (reference sequence). The CDR3 is made up of 15 amino acids. Trimming stripped 5 bases from V and 2 bases from J, with 15 bases between. CDR3 amino acids: CSAEDRRVNTGELFF. DNA of the CDR3: TGCAGTGCTGAGGACCGTCGGGTTAACACCGGGGAGCTGTTTTTT.

This clonotype has only a few counts. The chain employs TRBV6-5 and TRBJ2-6, with TRBD2 matching over 7 bases. V lost 0 bases, J lost 2 bases, and 10 bases stayed unmatched. In germline, CDR1 is MNHEY, CDR2 SVGAGI. CDR3 length: 19 amino acids. For the CDR3, the DNA is TGTGCCAGCAGTTACTCCCTAATCGGGGGGAGGGCTGGGGCCAACGTCCTGACTTTC. Translated, it gives CASSYSLIGGRAGANVLTF.

This rearrangement joins TRBV29-1 to TRBJ1-1, with TRBD1 matching over 8 bases. Germline-derived CDR1 and CDR2 are SQVTM and ANQGSEA. The CDR3 spans 13 residues. The junction had 3 bases not matched to a gene; V was cut back by 2 bases and J by 4 bases. This CDR3 reads CSVEQGAGTEAFF. The CDR3, as DNA: TGCAGCGTTGAACAGGGGGCTGGCACTGAAGCTTTCTTT. Full variable domain (missing parts from reference TRBV29-1 and TRBJ1-1): SAVISQKPSRDICQRGTSLTIQCQVDSQVTMMFWYRQQPGQSLTLIATANQGSEATYESGFVIDKFPISRPNLTFSTLTVSNMSPEDSSIYLCSVEQGAGTEAFFGQGTRLTVV.

The chain links TRBV6-5 to TRBJ2-2, with TRBD1 identical over 7 bases. Per the germline V gene, CDR1 is MNHEY and CDR2 is SVGAGI. The CDR3 runs 17 residues. After removal of 0 bases from V and 1 base from J, the junction contained 5 bases not matched to a gene. Written as DNA, the CDR3 is TGTGCCAGCAGTTACTCACAGGGGATGGTGAACACCGGGGAGCTGTTTTTT. Encoded protein: CASSYSQGMVNTGELFF.

This clonotype was observed at least ten times. The chain uses TRBV11-2 and TRBJ2-7; weak D call: TRBD2 (5 bases). V was trimmed by 2 bases and J by 5 bases, leaving 10 bases between them. The germline gives CDR1 SGHAT, CDR2 FQNNGV. CDR3 length: 13 amino acids. This CDR3 is CASSLTGFHEQYF. Written as DNA, the CDR3 is TGTGCCAGCAGCTTAACGGGATTCCACGAGCAGTACTTC.

This clonotype was detected ten times or more. The rearrangement links TRBV11-2 to TRBJ2-7, with TRBD2 matching 8 bases. CDR1 SGHAT and CDR2 FQNNGV come from the germline V gene. CDR3 length equals 15 residues. V was pared by 7 bases and J by 0 bases, with 8 bases of the junction left unmatched. The CDR3 sequence is CASNSFGGGSYEQYF. CDR3 coding DNA: TGTGCCAGCAACTCATTCGGGGGGGGCTCCTACGAGCAGTACTTC.